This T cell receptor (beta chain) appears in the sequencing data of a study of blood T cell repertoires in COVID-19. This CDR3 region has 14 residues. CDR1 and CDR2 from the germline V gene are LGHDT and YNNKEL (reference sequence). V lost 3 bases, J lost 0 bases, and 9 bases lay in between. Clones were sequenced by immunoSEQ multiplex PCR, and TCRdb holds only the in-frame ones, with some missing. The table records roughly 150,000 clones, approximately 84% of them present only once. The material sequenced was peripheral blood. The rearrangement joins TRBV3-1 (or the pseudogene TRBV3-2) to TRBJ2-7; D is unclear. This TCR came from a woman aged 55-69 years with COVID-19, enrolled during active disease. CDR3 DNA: TGTGCCAGCAGCCACCCCGTTCCCTCCTACGAGCAGTACTTC. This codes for CASSHPVPSYEQYF.